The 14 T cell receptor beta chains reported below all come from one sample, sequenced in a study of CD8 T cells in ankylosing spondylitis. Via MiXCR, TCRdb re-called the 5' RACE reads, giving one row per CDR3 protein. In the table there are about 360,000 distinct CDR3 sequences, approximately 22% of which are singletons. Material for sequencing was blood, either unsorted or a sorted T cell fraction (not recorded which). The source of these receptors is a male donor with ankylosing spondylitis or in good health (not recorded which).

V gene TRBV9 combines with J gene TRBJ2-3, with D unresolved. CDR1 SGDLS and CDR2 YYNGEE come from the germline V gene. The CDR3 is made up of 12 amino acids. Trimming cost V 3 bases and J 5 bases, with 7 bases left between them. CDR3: CASSALGDTQYF. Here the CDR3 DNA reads TGTGCCAGCAGCGCGTTAGGAGATACGCAGTATTTT.

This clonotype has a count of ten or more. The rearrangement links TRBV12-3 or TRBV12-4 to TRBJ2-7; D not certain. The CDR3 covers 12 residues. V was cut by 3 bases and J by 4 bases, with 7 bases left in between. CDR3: CASSFRAYEQYF. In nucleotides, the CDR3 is TGTGCCAGCAGTTTTCGAGCTTACGAGCAGTACTTC.

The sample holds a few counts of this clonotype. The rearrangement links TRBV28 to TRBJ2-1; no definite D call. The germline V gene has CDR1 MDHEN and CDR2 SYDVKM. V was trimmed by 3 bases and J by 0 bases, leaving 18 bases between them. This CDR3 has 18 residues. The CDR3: CASSFHLGRRSSYNEQFF. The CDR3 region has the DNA TGTGCCAGCAGTTTCCACCTAGGAAGACGGAGCTCCTACAATGAGCAGTTCTTC.

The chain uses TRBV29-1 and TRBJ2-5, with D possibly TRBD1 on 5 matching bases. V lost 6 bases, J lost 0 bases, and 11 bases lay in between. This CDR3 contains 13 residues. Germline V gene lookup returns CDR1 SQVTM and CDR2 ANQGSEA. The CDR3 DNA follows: TGCAGCGTAGACAGCGAATACCAAGAGACCCAGTACTTC. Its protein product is CSVDSEYQETQYF.

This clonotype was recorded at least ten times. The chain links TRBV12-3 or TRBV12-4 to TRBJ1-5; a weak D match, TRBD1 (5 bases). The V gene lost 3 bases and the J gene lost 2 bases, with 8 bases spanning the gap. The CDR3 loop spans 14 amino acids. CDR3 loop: CASSFVGGNQPQHF. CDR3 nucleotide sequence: TGTGCCAGCAGTTTTGTGGGGGGCAATCAGCCCCAGCATTTT.

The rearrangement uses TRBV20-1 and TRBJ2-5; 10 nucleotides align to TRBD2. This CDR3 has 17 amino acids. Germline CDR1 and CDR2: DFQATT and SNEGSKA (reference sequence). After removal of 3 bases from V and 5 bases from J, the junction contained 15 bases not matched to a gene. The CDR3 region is CSARTVAGGPPRETQYF. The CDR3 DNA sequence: TGCAGTGCTAGGACAGTAGCGGGGGGCCCGCCCAGGGAGACCCAGTACTTC.

The chain's CDR3 is CSAEQGLSKNIQYF. CDR3 sequence (DNA): TGCAGTGCTGAACAGGGGTTGTCAAAAAACATTCAGTACTTC. The rearrangement joins TRBV20-1 to TRBJ2-4; TRBD1 aligns across 7 bases. V was clipped by 5 bases and J by 4 bases; unmatched bases: 8. The CDR3 is 14 residues long. Germline CDR1 is DFQATT and CDR2 is SNEGSKA (reference sequence).

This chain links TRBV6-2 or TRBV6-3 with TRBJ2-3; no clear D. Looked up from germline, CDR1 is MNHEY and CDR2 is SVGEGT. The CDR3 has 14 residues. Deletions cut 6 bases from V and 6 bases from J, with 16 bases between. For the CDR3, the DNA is TGTGCCAGCAGCTGGGAAGGTGCACAGGATACGCAGTATTTT. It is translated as CASSWEGAQDTQYF.

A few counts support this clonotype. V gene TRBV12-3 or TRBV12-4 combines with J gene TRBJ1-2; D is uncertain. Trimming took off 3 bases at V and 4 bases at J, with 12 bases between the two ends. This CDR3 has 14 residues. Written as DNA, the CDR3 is TGTGCCAGCAGTTTCGGACTCCAGATCTATGGCTACACCTTC. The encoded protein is CASSFGLQIYGYTF.

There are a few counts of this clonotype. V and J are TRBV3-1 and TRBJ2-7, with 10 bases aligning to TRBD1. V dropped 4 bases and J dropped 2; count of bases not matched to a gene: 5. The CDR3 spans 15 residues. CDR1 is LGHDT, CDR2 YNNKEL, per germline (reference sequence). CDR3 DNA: TGTGCCAGCAGCCCAGACAGGGGGCCAACCTACGAGCAGTACTTC. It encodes CASSPDRGPTYEQYF.

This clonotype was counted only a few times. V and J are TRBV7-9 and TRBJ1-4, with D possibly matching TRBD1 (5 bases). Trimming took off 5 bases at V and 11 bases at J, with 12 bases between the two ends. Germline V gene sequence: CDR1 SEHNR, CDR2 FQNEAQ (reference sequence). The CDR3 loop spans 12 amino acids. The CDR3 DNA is TGTGCCAGCAGCCCTGGGGGGTGGAAACTGTTTTTT. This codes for CASSPGGWKLFF.

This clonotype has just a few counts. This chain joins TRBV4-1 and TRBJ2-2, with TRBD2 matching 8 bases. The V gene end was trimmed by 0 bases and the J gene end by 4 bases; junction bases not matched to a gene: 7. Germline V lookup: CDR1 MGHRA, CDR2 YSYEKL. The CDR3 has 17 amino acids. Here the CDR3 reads CASSQDREGLGTGELFF. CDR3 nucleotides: TGCGCCAGCAGCCAAGATCGGGAGGGGCTCGGCACCGGGGAGCTGTTTTTT.

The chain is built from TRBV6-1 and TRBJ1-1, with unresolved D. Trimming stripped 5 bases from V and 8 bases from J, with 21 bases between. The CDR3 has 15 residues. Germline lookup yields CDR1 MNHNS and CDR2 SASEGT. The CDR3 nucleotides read TGTGCCAGCAGTCCTCCGGACCGGCTCTCGGGGGAAGCTTTCTTT. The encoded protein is CASSPPDRLSGEAFF.

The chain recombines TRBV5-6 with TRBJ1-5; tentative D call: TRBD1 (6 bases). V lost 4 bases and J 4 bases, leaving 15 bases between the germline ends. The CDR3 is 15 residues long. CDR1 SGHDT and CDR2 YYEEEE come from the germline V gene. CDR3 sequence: CASSIGTRTNQPQHF. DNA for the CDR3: TGTGCCAGCAGCATAGGGACAAGGACTAATCAGCCCCAGCATTTT.